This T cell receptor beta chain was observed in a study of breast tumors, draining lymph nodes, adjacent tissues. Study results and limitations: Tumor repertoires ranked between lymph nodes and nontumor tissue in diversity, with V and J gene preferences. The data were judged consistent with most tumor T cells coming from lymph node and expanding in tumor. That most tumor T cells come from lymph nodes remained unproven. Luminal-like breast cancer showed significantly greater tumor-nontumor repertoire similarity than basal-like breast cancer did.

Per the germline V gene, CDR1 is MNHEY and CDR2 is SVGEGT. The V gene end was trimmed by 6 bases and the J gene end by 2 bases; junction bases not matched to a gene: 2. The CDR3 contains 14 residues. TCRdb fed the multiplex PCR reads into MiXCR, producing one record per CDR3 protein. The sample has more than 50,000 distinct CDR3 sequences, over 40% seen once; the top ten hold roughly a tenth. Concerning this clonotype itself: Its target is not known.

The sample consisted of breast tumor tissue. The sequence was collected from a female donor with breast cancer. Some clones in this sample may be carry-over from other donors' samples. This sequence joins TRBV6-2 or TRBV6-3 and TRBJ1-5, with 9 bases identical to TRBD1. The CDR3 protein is CASRWTGGNQPQHF. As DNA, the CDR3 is TGTGCCAGCAGATGGACAGGGGGCAATCAGCCCCAGCATTTT.